The TCR beta chain under discussion was sequenced for a study of T-cell reconstitution after alpha-beta-depleted transplantation in children. Overall study results and limits: By one year post-transplant, T-cell counts and diversity largely arose from T cells that were newly produced. Surviving recipient T cells and thymic progenitors accounted for the high day-60 TCRbeta diversity observed in some patients. Roughly two months post-transplant, alpha-beta T cells reportedly originated from several hundred graft clones that had expanded.

A TCRbeta library incorporating unique molecular identifiers was prepared. From the PCR reads, TCRdb called clonotypes with MiXCR, one entry per CDR3 protein. The sample includes about 300,000 distinct CDR3 sequences, about a tenth of them seen just once. This clonotype has ten or more counts. Antigen unknown. Sequenced here: PBMCs, sampled before TCRalphabeta/CD19-depleted stem cell transplant. This sequence was found in a boy less than two years old with acute myeloid leukemia, due to receive a stem cell transplant.

The CDR3 spells CATSPPGQRREQFF. CDR3 DNA: TGTGCCACCAGTCCCCCGGGACAAAGGCGGGAGCAGTTCTTC. The rearrangement uses TRBV24-1 and TRBJ2-1, with D tentatively TRBD1 (6 bases). The germline CDR1 and CDR2 sequences are KGHDR and SFDVKD. The ends were cut back, 6 bases at V and 10 bases at J, with 18 bases in the middle. This CDR3 comprises 14 residues.